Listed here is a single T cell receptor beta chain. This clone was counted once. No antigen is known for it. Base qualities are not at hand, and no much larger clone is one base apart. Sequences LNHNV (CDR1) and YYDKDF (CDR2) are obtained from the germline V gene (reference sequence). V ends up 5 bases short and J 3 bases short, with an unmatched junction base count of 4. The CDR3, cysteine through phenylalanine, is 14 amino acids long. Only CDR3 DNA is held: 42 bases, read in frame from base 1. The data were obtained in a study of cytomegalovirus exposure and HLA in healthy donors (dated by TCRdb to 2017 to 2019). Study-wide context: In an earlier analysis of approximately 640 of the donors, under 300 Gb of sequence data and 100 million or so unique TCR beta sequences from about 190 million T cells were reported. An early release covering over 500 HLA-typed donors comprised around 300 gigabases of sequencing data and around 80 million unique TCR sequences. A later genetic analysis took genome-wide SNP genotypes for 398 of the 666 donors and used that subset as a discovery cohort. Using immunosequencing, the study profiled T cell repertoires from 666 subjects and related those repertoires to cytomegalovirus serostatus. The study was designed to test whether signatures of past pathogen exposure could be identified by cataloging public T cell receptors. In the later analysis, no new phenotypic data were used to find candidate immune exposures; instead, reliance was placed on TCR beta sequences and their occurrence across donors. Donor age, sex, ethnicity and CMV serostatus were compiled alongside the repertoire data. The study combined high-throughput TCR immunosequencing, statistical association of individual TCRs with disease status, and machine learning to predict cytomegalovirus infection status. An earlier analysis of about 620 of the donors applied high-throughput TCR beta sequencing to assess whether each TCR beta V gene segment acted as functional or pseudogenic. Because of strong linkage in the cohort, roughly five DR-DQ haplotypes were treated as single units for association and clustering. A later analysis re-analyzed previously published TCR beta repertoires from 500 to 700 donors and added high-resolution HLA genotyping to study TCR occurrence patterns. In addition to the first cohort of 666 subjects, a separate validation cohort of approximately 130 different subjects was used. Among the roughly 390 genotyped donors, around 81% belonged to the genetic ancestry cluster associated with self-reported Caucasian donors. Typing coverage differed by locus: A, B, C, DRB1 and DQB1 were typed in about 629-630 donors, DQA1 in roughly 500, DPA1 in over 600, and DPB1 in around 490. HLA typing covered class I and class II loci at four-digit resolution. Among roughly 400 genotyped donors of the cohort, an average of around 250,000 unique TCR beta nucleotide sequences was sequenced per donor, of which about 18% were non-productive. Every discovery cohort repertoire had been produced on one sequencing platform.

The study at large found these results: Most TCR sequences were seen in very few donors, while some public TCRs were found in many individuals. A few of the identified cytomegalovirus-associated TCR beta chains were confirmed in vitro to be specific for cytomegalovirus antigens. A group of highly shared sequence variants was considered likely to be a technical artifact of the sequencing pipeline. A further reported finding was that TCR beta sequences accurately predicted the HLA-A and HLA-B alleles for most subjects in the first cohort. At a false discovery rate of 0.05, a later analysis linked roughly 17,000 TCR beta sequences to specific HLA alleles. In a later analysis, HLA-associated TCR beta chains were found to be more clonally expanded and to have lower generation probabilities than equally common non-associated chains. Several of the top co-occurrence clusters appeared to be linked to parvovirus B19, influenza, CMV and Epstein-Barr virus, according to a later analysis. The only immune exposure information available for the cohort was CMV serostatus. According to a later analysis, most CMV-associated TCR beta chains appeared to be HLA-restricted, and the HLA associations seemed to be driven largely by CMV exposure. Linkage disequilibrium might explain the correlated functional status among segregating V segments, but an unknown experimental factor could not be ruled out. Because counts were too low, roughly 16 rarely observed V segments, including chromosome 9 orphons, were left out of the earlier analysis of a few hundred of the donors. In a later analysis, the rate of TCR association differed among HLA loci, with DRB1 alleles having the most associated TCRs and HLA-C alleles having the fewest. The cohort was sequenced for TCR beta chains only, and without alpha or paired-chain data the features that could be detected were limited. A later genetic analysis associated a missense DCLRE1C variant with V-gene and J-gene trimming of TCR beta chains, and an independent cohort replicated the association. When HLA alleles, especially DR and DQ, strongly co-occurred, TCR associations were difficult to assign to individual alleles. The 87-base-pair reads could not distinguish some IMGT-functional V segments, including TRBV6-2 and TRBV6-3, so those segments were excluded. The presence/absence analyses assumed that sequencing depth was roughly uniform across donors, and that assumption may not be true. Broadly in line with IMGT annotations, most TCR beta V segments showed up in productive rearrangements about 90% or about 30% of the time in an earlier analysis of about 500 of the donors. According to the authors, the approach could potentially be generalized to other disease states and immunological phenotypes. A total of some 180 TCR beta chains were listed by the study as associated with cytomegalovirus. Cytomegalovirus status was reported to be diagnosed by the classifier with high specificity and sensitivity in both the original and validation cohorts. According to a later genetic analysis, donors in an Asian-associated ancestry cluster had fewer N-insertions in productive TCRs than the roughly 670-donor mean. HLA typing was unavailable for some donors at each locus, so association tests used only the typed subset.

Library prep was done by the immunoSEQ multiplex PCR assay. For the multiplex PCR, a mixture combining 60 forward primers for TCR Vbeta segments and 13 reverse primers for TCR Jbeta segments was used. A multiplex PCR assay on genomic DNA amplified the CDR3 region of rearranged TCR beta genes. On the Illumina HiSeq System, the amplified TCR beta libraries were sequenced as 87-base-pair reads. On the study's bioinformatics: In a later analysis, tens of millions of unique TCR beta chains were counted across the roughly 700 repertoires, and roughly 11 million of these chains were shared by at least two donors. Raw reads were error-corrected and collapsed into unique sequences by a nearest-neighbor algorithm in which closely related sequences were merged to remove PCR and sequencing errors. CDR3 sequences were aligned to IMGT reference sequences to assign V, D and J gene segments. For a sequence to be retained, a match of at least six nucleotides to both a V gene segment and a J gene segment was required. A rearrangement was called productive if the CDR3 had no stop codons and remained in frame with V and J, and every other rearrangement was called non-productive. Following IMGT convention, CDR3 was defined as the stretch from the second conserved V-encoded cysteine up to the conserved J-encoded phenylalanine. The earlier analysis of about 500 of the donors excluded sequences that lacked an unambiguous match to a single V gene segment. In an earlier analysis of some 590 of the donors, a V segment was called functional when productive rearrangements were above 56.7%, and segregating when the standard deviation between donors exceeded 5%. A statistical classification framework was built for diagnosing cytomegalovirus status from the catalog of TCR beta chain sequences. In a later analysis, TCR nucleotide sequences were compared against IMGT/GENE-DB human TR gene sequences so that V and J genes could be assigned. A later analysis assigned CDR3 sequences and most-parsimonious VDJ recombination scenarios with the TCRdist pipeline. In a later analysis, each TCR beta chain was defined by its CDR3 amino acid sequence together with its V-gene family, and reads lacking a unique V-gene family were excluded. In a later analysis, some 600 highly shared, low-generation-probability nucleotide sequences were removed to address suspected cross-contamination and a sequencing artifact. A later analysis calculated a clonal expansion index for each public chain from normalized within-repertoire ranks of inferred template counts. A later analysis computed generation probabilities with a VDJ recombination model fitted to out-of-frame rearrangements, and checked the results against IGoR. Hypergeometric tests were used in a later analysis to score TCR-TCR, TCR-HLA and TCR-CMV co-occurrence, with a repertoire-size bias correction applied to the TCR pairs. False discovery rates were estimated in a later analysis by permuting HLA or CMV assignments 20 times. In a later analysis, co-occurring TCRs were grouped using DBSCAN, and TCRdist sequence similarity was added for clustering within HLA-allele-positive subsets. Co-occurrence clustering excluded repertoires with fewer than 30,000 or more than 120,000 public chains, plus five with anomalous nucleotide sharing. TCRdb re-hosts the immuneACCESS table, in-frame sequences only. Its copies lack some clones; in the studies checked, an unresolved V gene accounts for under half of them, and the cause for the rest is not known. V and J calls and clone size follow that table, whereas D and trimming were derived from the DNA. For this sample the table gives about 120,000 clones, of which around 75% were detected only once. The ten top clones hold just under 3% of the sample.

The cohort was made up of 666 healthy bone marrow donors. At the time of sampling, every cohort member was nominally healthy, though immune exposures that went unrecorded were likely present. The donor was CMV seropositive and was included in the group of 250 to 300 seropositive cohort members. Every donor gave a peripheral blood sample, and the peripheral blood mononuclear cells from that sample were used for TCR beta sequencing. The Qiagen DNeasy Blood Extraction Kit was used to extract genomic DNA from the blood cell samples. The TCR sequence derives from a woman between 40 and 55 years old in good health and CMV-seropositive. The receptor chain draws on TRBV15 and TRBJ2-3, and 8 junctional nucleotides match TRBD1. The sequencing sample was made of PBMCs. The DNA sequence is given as TGTGCCACCAGCCTCAGACAGGGGACAGATACGCAGTATTTT. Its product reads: CATSLRQGTDTQYF. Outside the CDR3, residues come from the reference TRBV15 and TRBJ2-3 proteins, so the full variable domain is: DAMVIQNPRYQVTQFGKPVTLSCSQTLNHNVMYWYQQKSSQAPKLLFHYYDKDFNNEADTPDNFQSRRPNTSFCFLDIRSPGLGDTAMYLCATSLRQGTDTQYFGPGTRLTVL.